This T cell receptor (beta chain) was recovered during a study of Ad26.COV2.S vaccination and SARS-CoV-2 variants. The assay was immunoSEQ multiplex PCR, and TCRdb's table has in-frame clones only and misses some. The repertoire has roughly 500,000 clones, roughly 85% of them found once; the top ten carry around 13%. Treatment in this sample: around 19 received Ad26.COV2.S at low or high dose, single or two shots; five or six received placebo; per-sample allocation not given. Day 63 following the first vaccine or placebo injection was when the samples were taken. CDR3 size: 13 residues. Germline V lookup: CDR1 SNHLY, CDR2 FYNNEI. V gave up 6 bases and J gave up 3 bases, with 12 bases separating them.

This sample comprised peripheral blood, obtained in a trial of Ad26.COV2.S vaccine versus placebo. This clonotype was obtained from a person between 18 and 59 years old who received the Ad26.COV2.S COVID-19 vaccine or a placebo. The J gene is TRBJ2-7, the V gene TRBV2; D not resolved. The CDR3 region is CASSWTGIYEQYF. CDR3 coding DNA: TGTGCCAGCAGCTGGACGGGCATCTACGAGCAGTACTTC.